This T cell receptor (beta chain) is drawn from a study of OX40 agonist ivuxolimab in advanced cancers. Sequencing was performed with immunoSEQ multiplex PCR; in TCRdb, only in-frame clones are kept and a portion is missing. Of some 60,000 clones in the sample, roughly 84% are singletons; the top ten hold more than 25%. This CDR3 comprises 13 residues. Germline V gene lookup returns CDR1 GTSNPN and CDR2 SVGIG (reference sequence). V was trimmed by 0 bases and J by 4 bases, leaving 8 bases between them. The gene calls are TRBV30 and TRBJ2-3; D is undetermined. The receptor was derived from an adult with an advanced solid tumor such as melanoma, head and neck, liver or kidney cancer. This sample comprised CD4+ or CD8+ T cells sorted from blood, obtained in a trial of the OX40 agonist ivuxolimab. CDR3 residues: CAWSVQQSDTQYF. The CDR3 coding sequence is TGTGCCTGGAGTGTACAACAGTCAGATACGCAGTATTTT. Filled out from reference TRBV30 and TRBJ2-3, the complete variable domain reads SQTIHQWPATLVQPVGSPLSLECTVEGTSNPNLYWYRQAAGRGLQLLFYSVGIGQISSEVPQNLSASRPQDRQFILSSKKLLLSDSGFYLCAWSVQQSDTQYFGPGTRLTVL.